One and the same sample provided the 6 T cell receptor beta chains below, sequenced in a study of blood T cells in healthy people across ages. Primers used in a second PCR of about 6 to 11 cycles were a sample-barcoded 5' primer and a J-beta primer mix. TCRdb independently ran MiXCR on the 5' RACE reads; one entry per CDR3 protein. The data hold around 1,500,000 distinct CDR3 sequences, with roughly 40% observed a single time. The source material was blood. The origin of the receptors is a woman between 18 and 29 years old in good health.

The sample holds a few counts of this clonotype. The genes are TRBV5-5 and TRBJ2-1; 8 positions match TRBD2. This CDR3 is 16 amino acids long. Germline loops: CDR1 SGHKS, CDR2 YYEKEE (reference sequence). After removal of 5 bases from V and 8 bases from J, the junction contained 15 bases not matched to a gene. The CDR3 loop is CASSLALAGSGHEQFF. CDR3 in DNA: TGTGCCAGCAGTCTTGCTCTAGCGGGTTCAGGCCATGAGCAGTTCTTC. The full variable domain, in which reference TRBV5-5 and TRBJ2-1 provide the parts outside the CDR3, is DAGVTQSPTHLIKTRGQQVTLRCSPISGHKSVSWYQQVLGQGPQFIFQYYEKEERGRGNFPDRFSARQFPNYSSELNVNALLLGDSALYLCASSLALAGSGHEQFFGPGTRLTVL.

V and J are TRBV27 and TRBJ1-1, with D possibly TRBD1 on 6 matching bases. CDR1 and CDR2 (germline): MNHEY, SMNVEV (reference sequence). This CDR3 has 15 residues. V was shortened by 3 bases and J by 4 bases, with 15 bases between the two germline ends. The DNA of the CDR3 is TGTGCCAGCAGTTTGAGTAAGGGGGGGGCCACTGAAGCTTTCTTT. Translated: CASSLSKGGATEAFF.

The chain combines TRBV9 with TRBJ2-1; 9 nucleotides agree with TRBD2. J was trimmed by 3 bases and V by 3 bases; bases with no gene match: 7. The CDR3 covers 16 residues. The germline V gene encodes CDR1 SGDLS and CDR2 YYNGEE. DNA of the CDR3: TGTGCCAGCAGCGCGGGGCTAGCGGGGATCTACAATGAGCAGTTCTTC. Its protein product is CASSAGLAGIYNEQFF.

Turning to this clonotype: A read error may account for a junction end that differs from germline. The chain recombines TRBV12-3 or TRBV12-4 with TRBJ1-2; D might be TRBD1 (5 bases). This CDR3 comprises 13 residues. The CDR3 nucleotides are TGTGCCAACAGGCCGGACGGTAACTATGGCTACACTTTC. This encodes CANRPDGNYGYTF.

This clonotype was picked up one time. The CDR3 region is CASSFPGTSSDEQFF. CDR3 DNA sequence: TGTGCCAGCAGCTTCCCCGGGACTAGCAGCGATGAGCAGTTCTTC. The chain is built from TRBV7-6 and TRBJ2-1, with 9 positions matching TRBD2. Germline lookup yields CDR1 SGHVS and CDR2 FNYEAQ. This CDR3 is built from 15 residues. After removal of 3 bases from V and 8 bases from J, the junction contained 8 bases not matched to a gene.

There are a few counts of this clonotype. The rearrangement joins TRBV28 to TRBJ2-7; TRBD1 agrees at 7 bases. Germline V lookup: CDR1 MDHEN, CDR2 SYDVKM. CDR3 length: 14 residues. V lost 2 bases, J lost 3 bases, and 4 bases stayed unmatched. The CDR3 loop is CASSLPGQLYEQYF. CDR3 DNA sequence: TGTGCCAGCAGTTTACCGGGACAGCTCTACGAGCAGTACTTC.